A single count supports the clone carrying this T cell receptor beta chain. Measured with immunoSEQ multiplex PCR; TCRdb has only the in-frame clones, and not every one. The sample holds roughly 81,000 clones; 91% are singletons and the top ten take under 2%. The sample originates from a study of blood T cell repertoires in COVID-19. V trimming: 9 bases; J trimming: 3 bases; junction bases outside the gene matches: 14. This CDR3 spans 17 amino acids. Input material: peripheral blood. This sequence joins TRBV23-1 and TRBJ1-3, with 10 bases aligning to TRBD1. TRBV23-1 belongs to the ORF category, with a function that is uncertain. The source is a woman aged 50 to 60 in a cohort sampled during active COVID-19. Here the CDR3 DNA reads TGCGCCAGGACCTGGTCGGGACAGGGGTTGTTTGGAAACACCATATATTTT. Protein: CARTWSGQGLFGNTIYF.